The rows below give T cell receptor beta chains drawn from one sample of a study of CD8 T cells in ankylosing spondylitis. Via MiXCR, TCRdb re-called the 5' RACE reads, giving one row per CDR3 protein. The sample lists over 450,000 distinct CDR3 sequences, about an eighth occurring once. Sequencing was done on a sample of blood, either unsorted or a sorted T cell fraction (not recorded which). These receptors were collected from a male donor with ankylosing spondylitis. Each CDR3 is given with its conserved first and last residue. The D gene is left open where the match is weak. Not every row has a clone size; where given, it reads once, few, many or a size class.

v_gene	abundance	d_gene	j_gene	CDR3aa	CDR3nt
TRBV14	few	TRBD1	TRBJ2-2	CASTKSTGTGNTGELFF	TGTGCCAGCACTAAAAGCACCGGGACAGGGAACACCGGGGAGCTGTTTTTT
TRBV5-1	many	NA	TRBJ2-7	CASSFSGTPEQYF	TGCGCCAGCAGCTTTTCCGGGACACCCGAGCAGTACTTC
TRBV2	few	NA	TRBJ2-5	CASSTVSGETQYF	TGTGCCAGCAGTACGGTCTCTGGGGAGACCCAGTACTTC
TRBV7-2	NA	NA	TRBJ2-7	CASSLHDYSYEQYF	TGTGCCAGCAGCCTCCACGACTACTCCTACGAGCAGTACTTC
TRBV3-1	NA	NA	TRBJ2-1	CASSQDRDSYNEQFF	TGTGCCAGCAGCCAAGATCGGGACTCCTACAATGAGCAGTTCTTC
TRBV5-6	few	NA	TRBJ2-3	CASSLLERPSTDTQYF	TGTGCCAGCAGCCTCCTTGAGCGTCCTAGCACAGATACGCAGTATTTT
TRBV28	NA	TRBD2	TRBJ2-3	CASRGLAGSSTDTQYF	TGTGCCAGCAGAGGACTAGCGGGGTCTAGCACAGATACGCAGTATTTT
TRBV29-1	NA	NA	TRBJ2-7	CSVVKSPYEQYF	TGCAGCGTTGTTAAATCCCCCTACGAGCAGTACTTC
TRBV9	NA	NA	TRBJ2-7	CASSVGLYEQYF	TGTGCCAGCAGCGTAGGCCTATACGAGCAGTACTTC
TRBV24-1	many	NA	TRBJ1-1	CATSPTDDTEAFF	TGTGCCACCAGCCCGACAGACGACACTGAAGCTTTCTTT
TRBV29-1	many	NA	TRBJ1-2	CSVEVGPNYGYTF	TGCAGCGTTGAAGTTGGGCCTAACTATGGCTACACCTTC
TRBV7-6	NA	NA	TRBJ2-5	CASSPGKGETQYF	TGTGCCAGCAGCCCTGGGAAGGGGGAGACCCAGTACTTC
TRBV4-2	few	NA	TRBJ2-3	CASSRDPDTQYF	TGTGCCAGCAGCCGGGATCCAGATACGCAGTATTTT
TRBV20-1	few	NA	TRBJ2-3	CSARAGTSTDTQYF	TGCAGTGCTAGAGCGGGGACTTCGACAGATACGCAGTATTTT
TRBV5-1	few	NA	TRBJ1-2	CASSTKQGSGYTF	TGCGCCAGCAGCACCAAACAGGGAAGCGGCTACACCTTC
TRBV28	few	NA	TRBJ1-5	CASSLEGKSNQPQHF	TGTGCCAGCAGTTTAGAGGGGAAGAGCAATCAGCCCCAGCATTTT
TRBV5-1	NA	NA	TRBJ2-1	CASSFGEQFF	TGCGCCAGCAGCTTTGGTGAGCAGTTCTTC
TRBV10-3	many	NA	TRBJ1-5	CAIRQGPNQPQHF	TGTGCCATCAGACAGGGACCCAATCAGCCCCAGCATTTT
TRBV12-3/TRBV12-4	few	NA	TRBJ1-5	CASSLGRRGPQHF	TGTGCCAGCAGTTTAGGGCGGCGGGGGCCCCAGCATTTT
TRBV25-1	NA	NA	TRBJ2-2	CASSVQGLAGELFF	TGTGCCAGCAGTGTGCAGGGTCTCGCCGGGGAGCTGTTTTTT
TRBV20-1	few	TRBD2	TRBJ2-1	CSARGTSIDEQFF	TGCAGTGCTAGGGGGACTAGTATCGATGAGCAGTTCTTC
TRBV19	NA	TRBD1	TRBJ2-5	CASSSQGVQQETQYF	TGTGCCAGTAGTTCACAGGGGGTCCAGCAAGAGACCCAGTACTTC
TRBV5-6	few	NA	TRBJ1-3	CASSLPSSGNTIYF	TGTGCCAGCAGCTTGCCAAGCTCTGGAAACACCATATATTTT
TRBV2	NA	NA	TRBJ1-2	CASSGQVYGYTF	TGTGCCAGCAGTGGACAAGTCTATGGCTACACCTTC
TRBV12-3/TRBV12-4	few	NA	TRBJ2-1	CASSLHSYNEQFF	TGTGCCAGCAGTCTCCACTCCTACAATGAGCAGTTCTTC
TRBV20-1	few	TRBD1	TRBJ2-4	CSATEMGRGPAKNIQYF	TGCAGTGCTACCGAAATGGGCAGGGGGCCTGCCAAAAACATTCAGTACTTC
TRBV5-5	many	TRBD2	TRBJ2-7	CASRPGTSGSSYEQYF	TGTGCCAGCAGGCCCGGGACTAGCGGAAGCTCCTACGAGCAGTACTTC
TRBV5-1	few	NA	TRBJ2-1	CASSLDPTAPHFSVYNEQFF	TGCGCCAGCAGCTTGGATCCCACAGCCCCGCATTTCTCAGTATACAATGAGCAGTTCTTC
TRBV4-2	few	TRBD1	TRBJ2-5	CASSQGQGGETQYF	TGTGCCAGCAGCCAAGGACAGGGGGGGGAGACCCAGTACTTC